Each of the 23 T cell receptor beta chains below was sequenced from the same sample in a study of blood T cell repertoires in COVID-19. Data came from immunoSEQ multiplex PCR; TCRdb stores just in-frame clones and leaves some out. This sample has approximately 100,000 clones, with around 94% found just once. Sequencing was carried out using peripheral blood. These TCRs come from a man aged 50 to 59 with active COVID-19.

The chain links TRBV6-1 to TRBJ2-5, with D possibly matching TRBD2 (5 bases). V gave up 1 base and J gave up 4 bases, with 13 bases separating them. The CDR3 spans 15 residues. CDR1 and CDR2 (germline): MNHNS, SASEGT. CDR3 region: CASSEVASFGETQYF. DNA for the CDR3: TGTGCCAGCAGTGAAGTGGCTAGCTTTGGAGAGACCCAGTACTTC.

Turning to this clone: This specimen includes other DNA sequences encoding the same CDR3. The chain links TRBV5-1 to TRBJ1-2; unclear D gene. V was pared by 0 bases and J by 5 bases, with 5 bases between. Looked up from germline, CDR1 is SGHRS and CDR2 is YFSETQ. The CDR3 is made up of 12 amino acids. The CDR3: CASSLDSYGYTF. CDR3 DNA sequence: TGCGCCAGCAGCTTGGATAGTTATGGCTACACCTTC.

The CDR3 protein is CASSLVSSGSTDTQYF. CDR3 coding DNA: TGCGCCAGCAGCTTGGTCTCTAGCGGGAGTACAGATACGCAGTATTTT. V gene TRBV5-1 combines with J gene TRBJ2-3, with 10 bases matching TRBD2. The CDR3 has 16 residues. V lost 0 bases and J lost 3; bases outside the gene matches: 4. In germline, CDR1 is SGHRS, CDR2 YFSETQ.

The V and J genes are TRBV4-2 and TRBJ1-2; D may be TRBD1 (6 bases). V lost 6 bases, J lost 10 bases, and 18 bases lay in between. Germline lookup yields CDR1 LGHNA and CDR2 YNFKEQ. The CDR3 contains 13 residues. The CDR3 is CASSRGASPFYTF. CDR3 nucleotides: TGTGCCAGCAGTCGGGGGGCCTCCCCCTTCTACACCTTC.

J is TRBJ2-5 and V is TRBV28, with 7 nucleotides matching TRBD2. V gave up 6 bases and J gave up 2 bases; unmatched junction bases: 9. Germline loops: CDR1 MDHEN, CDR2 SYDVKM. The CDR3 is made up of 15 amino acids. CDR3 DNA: TGTGCCAGCAGCCCAGGGACTACCCCACAAGAGACCCAGTACTTC. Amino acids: CASSPGTTPQETQYF.

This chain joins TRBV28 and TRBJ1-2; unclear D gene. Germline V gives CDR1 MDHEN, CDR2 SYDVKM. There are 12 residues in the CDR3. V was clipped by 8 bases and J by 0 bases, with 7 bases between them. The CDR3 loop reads CASGGPNYGYTF. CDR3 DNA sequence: TGTGCCAGCGGCGGGCCTAACTATGGCTACACCTTC.

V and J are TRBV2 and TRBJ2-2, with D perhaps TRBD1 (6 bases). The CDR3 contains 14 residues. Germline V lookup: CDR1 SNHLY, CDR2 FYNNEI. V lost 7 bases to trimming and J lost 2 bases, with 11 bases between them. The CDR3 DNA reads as TGTGCCAGCAACACAGGGAGTAACACCGGGGAGCTGTTTTTT. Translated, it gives CASNTGSNTGELFF.

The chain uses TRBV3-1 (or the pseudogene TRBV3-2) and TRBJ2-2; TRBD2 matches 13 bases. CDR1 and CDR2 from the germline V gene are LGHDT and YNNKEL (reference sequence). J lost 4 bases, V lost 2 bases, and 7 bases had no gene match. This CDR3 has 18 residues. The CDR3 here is CASSQTSGRAVFTGELFF. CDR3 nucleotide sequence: TGTGCCAGCAGCCAAACTAGCGGGAGGGCCGTGTTCACCGGGGAGCTGTTTTTT.

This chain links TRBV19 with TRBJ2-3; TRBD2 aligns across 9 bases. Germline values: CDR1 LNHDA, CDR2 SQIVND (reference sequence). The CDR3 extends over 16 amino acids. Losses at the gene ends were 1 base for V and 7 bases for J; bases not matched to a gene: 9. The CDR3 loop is CASSIAGGRVKNTQYF. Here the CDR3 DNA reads TGTGCCAGTAGTATAGCCGGCGGGAGGGTCAAAAATACGCAGTATTTT.

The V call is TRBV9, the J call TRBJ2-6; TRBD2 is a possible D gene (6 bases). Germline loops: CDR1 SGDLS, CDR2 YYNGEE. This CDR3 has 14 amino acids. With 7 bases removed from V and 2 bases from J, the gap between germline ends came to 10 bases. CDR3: CASGTVAGANVLTF. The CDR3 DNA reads TGTGCCAGCGGGACTGTCGCTGGGGCCAACGTCCTGACTTTC.

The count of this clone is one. CDR3 protein: CASRWTGDSNQPQHF. CDR3 DNA sequence: TGTGCCAGCAGATGGACAGGGGATAGCAATCAGCCCCAGCATTTT. This sequence joins TRBV6-5 and TRBJ1-5; 9 bases align to TRBD1. Losses at the gene ends were 6 bases for V and 0 bases for J; bases not matched to a gene: 3. Germline V gives CDR1 MNHEY, CDR2 SVGAGI. This CDR3 spans 15 amino acids.

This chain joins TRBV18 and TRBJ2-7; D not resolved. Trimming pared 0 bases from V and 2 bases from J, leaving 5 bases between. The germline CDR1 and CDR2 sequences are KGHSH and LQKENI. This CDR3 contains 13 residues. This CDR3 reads CASSPPGTYEQYF. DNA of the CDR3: TGTGCCAGCTCACCACCGGGCACCTACGAGCAGTACTTC.

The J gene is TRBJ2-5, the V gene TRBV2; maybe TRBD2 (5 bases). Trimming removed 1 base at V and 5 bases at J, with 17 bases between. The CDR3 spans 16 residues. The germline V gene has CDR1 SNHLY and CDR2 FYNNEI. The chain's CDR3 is CASSEEALRRAETQYF. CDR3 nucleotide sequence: TGTGCCAGCAGTGAAGAGGCGTTAAGGCGGGCGGAGACCCAGTACTTC.

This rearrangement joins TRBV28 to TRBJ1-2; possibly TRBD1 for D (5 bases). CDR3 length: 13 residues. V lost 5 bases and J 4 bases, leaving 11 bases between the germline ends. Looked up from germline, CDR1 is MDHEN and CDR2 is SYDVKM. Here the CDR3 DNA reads TGTGCCAGCAGTGCCGGGACTACCTATGGCTACACCTTC. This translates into CASSAGTTYGYTF.

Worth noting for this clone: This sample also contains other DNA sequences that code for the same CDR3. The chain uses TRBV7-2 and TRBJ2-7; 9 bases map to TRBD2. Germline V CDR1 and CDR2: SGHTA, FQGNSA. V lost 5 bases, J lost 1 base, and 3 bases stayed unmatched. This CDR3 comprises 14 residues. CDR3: CASSLTSGSYEQYF. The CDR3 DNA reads TGTGCCAGCAGCCTAACTAGCGGGTCCTACGAGCAGTACTTC.

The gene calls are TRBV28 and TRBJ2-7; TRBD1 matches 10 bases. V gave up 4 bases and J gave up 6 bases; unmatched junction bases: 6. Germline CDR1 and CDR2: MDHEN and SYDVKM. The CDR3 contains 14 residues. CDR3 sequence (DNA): TGTGCCAGCAGTTCCGGGACAGGGGAGTTCGAGCAGTACTTC. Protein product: CASSSGTGEFEQYF.

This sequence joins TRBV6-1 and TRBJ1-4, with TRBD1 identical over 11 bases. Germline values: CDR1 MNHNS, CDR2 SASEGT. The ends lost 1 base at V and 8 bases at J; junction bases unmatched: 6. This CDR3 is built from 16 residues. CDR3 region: CASSEGRDRGREKLFF. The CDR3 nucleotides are TGTGCCAGCAGTGAAGGCCGGGACAGGGGGAGGGAAAAACTGTTTTTT.

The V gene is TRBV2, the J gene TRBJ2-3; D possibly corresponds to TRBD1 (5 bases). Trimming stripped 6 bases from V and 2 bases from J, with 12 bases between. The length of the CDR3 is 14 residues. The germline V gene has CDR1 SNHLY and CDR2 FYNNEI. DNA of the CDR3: TGTGCCAGCAGCTGGGGCGCAGACACAGATACGCAGTATTTT. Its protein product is CASSWGADTDTQYF.

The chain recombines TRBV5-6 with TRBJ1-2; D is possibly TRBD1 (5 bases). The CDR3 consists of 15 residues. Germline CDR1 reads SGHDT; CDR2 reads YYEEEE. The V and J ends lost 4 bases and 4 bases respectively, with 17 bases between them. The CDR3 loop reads CASSPMTVAGYGYTF. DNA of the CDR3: TGTGCCAGCAGCCCTATGACAGTTGCCGGCTATGGCTACACCTTC. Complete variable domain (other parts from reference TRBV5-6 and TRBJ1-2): DAGVTQSPTHLIKTRGQQVTLRCSPKSGHDTVSWYQQALGQGPQFIFQYYEEEERQRGNFPDRFSGHQFPNYSSELNVNALLLGDSALYLCASSPMTVAGYGYTFGSGTRLTVV.

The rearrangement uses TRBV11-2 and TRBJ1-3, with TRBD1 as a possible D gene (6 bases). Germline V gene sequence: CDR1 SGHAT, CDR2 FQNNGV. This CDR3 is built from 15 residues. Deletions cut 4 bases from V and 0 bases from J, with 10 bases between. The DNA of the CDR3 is TGTGCCAGCAGCTCACCAGGGGTCTCTGGAAACACCATATATTTT. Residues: CASSSPGVSGNTIYF.

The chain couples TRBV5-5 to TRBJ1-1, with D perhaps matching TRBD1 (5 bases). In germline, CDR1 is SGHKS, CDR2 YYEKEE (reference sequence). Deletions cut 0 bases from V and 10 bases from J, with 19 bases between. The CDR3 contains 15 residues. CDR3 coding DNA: TGTGCCAGCAGCTTGGGAGGTGGGGGGAGGATGAGAGCTTTCTTT. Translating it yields CASSLGGGGRMRAFF. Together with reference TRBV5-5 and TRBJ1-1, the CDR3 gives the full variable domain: DAGVTQSPTHLIKTRGQQVTLRCSPISGHKSVSWYQQVLGQGPQFIFQYYEKEERGRGNFPDRFSARQFPNYSSELNVNALLLGDSALYLCASSLGGGGRMRAFFGQGTRLTVV.

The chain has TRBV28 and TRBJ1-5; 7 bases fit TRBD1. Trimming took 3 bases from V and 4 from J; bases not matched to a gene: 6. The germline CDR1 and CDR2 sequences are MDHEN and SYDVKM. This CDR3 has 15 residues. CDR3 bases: TGTGCCAGCAGTTTGCTGACAGGGATAAATCAGCCCCAGCATTTT. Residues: CASSLLTGINQPQHF. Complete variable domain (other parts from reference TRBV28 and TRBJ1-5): DVKVTQSSRYLVKRTGEKVFLECVQDMDHENMFWYRQDPGLGLRLIYFSYDVKMKEKGDIPEGYSVSREKKERFSLILESASTNQTSMYLCASSLLTGINQPQHFGDGTRLSIL.

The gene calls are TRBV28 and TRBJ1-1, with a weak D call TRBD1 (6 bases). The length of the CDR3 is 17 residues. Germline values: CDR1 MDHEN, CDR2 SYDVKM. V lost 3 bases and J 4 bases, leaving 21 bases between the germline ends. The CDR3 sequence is CASSFLPGGIGVTEAFF. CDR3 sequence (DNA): TGTGCCAGCAGTTTTCTTCCGGGGGGCATTGGCGTCACTGAAGCTTTCTTT.